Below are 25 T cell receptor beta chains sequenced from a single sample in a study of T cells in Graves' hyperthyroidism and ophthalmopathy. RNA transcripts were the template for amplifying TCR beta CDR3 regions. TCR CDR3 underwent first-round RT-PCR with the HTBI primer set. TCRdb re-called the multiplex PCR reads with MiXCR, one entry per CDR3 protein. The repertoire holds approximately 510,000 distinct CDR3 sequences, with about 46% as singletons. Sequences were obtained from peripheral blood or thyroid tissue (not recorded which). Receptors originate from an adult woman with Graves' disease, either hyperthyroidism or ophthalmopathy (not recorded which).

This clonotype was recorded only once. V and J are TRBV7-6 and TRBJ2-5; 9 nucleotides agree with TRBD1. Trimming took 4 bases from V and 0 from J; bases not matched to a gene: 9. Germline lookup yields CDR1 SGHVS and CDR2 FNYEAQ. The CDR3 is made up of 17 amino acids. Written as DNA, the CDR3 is TGTGCCAGCAGCTCGGGACCGACAGGGGGAAACCAAGAGACCCAGTACTTC. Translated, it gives CASSSGPTGGNQETQYF.

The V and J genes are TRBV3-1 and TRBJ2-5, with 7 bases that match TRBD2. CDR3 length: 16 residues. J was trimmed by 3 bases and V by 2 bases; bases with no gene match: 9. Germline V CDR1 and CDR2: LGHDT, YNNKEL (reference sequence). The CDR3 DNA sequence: TGTGCCAGCAGCCAACAGACTAGCTTCCCGAAAGAGACCCAGTACTTC. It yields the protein CASSQQTSFPKETQYF.

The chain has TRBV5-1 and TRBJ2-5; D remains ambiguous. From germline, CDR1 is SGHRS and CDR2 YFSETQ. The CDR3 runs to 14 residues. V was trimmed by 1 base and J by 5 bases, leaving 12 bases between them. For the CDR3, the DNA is TGCGCCAGCAGCTTGACAGACCTGGGGGAGACCCAGTACTTC. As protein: CASSLTDLGETQYF.

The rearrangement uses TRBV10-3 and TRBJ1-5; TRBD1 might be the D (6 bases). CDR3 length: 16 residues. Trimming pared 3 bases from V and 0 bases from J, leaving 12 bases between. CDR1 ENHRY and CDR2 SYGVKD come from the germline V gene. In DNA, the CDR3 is TGTGCCATCAGTGAAGGGACACAAAATAGCAATCAGCCCCAGCATTTT. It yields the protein CAISEGTQNSNQPQHF.

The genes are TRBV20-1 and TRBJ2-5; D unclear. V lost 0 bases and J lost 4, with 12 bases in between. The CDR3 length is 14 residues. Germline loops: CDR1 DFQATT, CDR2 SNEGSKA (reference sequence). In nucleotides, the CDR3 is TGCAGTGCTAGAGATGGGAAATACAGAGAGACCCAGTACTTC. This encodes CSARDGKYRETQYF.

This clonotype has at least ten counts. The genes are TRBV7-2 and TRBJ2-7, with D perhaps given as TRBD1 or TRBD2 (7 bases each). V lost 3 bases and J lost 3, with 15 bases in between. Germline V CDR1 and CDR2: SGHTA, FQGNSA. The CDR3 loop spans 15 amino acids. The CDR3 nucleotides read TGTGCCAGCAGCTTCGACAGGGACTACTTCTACGAGCAGTACTTC. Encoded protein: CASSFDRDYFYEQYF. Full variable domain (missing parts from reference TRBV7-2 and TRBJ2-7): GAGVSQSPSNKVTEKGKDVELRCDPISGHTALYWYRQSLGQGLEFLIYFQGNSAPDKSGLPSDRFSAERTGGSVSTLTIQRTQQEDSAVYLCASSFDRDYFYEQYFGPGTRLTVT.

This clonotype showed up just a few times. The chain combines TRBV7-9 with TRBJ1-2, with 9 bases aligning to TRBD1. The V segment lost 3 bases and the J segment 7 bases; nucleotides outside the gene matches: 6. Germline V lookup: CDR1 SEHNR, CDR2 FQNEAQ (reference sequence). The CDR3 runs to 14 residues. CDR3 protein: CASSLWTGDGGYTF. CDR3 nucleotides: TGTGCCAGCAGCTTGTGGACAGGGGATGGTGGCTACACCTTC.

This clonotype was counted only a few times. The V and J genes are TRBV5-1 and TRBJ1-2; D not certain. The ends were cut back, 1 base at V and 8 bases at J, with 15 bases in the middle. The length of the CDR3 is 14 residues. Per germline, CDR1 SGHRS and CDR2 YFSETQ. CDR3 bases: TGCGCCAGCAGCTTGTGGTCCAGCTCGCTGGGCTACACCTTC. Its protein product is CASSLWSSSLGYTF.

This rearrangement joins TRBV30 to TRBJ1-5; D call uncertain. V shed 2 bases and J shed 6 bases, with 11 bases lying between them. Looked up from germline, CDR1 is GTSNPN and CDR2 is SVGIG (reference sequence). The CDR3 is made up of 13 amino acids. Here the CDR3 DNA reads TGTGCCTGGAGTCACAATGTGGGTCAGCCCCAGCATTTT. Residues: CAWSHNVGQPQHF.

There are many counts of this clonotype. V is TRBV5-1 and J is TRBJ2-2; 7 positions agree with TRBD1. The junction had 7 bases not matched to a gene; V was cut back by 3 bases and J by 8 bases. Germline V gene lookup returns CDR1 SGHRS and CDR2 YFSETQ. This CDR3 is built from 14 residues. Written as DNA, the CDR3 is TGCGCCAGCAGCTCACCAGGGGGTTCTGGGGAGCTGTTTTTT. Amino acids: CASSSPGGSGELFF.

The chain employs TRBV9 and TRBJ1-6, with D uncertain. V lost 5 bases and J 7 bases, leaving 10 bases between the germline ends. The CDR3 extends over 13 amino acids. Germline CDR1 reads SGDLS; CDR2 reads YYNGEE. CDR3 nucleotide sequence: TGTGCCAGCAGGATAGGACCGAATTCACCCCTCCACTTT. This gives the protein CASRIGPNSPLHF.

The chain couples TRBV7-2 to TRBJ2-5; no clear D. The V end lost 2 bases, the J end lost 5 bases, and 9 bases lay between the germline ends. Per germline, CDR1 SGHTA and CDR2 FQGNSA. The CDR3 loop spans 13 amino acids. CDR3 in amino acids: CASSLFEYETQYF. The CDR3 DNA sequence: TGTGCCAGCAGCTTATTTGAGTATGAGACCCAGTACTTC.

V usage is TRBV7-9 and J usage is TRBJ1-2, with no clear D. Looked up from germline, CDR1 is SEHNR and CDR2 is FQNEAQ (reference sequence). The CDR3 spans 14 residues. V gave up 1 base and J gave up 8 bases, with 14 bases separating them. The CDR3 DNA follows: TGTGCCAGCAGCTTAGAGGGCCAAGATTCCGGCTACACCTTC. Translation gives CASSLEGQDSGYTF.

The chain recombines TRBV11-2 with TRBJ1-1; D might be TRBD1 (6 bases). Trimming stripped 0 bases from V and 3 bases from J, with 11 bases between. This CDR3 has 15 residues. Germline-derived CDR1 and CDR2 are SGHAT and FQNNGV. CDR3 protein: CASSLDHQGHTEAFF. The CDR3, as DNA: TGTGCCAGCAGCTTAGATCACCAGGGGCACACTGAAGCTTTCTTT. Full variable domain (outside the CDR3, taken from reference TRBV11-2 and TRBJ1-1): EAGVAQSPRYKIIEKRQSVAFWCNPISGHATLYWYQQILGQGPKLLIQFQNNGVVDDSQLPKDRFSAERLKGVDSTLKIQPAKLEDSAVYLCASSLDHQGHTEAFFGQGTRLTVV.

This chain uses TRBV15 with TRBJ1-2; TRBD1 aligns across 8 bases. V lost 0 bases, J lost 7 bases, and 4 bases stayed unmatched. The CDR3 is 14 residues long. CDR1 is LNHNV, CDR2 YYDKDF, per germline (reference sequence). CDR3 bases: TGTGCCACCAGCAGAGATAACAGGGGGTTTGGCTACACCTTC. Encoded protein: CATSRDNRGFGYTF. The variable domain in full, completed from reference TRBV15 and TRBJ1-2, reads DAMVIQNPRYQVTQFGKPVTLSCSQTLNHNVMYWYQQKSSQAPKLLFHYYDKDFNNEADTPDNFQSRRPNTSFCFLDIRSPGLGDTAMYLCATSRDNRGFGYTFGSGTRLTVV.

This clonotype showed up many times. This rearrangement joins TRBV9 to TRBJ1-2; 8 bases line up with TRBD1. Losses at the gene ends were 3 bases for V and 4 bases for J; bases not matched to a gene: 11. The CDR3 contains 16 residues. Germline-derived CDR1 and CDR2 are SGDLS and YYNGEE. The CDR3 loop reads CASSGSWDRLFYGYTF. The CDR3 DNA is TGTGCCAGCAGCGGGAGCTGGGACAGGCTTTTCTATGGCTACACCTTC.

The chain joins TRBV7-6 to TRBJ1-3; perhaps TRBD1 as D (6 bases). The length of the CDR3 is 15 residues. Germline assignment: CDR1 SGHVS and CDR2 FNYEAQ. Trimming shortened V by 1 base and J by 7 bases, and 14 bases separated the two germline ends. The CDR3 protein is CASSLVNREQNTIYF. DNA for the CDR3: TGTGCCAGCAGCTTAGTTAACAGGGAACAGAACACCATATATTTT.

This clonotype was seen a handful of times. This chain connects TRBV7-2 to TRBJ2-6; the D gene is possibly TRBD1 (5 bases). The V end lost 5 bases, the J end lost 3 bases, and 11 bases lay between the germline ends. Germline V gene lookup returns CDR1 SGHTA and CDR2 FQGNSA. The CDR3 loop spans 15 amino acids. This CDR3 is CASSAAGFGANVLTF. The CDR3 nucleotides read TGTGCCAGCAGCGCGGCAGGGTTTGGGGCCAACGTCCTGACTTTC.

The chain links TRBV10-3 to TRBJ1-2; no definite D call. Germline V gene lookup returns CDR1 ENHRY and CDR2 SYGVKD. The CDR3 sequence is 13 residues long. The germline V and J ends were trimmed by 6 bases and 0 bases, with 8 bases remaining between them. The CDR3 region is CAISGDTNYGYTF. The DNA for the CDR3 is TGTGCCATCAGCGGAGACACTAACTATGGCTACACCTTC.

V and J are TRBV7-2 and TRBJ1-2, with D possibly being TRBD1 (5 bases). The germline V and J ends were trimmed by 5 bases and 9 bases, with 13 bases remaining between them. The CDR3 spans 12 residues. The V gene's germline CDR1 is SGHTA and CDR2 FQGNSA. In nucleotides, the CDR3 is TGTGCCAGCAGCCCGGACACGCAGCGCTACACCTTC. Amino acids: CASSPDTQRYTF.

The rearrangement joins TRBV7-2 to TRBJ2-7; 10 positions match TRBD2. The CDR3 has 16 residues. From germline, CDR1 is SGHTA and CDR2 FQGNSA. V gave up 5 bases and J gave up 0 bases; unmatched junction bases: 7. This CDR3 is CASSRSGGHSSYEQYF. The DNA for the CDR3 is TGTGCCAGCAGCCGTAGCGGGGGGCACAGCTCCTACGAGCAGTACTTC.

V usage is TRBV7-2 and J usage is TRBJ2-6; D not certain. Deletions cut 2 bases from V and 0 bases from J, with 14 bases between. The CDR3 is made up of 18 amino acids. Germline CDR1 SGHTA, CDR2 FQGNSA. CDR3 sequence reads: CASSLRTLSISGANVLTF. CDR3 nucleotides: TGTGCCAGCAGCTTAAGAACTCTGTCAATCTCTGGGGCCAACGTCCTGACTTTC.

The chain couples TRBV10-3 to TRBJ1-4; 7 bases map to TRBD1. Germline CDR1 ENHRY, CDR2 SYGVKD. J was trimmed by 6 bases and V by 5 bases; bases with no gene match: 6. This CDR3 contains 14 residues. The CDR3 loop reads CAISKGAEDEKLFF. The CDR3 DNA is TGTGCCATCAGTAAGGGGGCGGAGGATGAAAAACTGTTTTTT.

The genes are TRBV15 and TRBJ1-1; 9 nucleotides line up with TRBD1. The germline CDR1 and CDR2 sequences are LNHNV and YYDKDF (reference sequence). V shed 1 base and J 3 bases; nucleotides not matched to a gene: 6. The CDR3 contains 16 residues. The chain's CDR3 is CATSRGDRGEDTEAFF. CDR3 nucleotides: TGTGCCACCAGCAGAGGAGACAGGGGGGAAGACACTGAAGCTTTCTTT.

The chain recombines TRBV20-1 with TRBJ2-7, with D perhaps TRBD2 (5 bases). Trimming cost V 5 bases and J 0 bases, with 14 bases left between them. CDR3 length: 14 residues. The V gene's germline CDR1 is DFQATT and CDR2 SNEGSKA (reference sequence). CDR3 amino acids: CSAGRASSSYEQYF. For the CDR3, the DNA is TGCAGTGCTGGGCGGGCGAGCTCCTCCTACGAGCAGTACTTC.